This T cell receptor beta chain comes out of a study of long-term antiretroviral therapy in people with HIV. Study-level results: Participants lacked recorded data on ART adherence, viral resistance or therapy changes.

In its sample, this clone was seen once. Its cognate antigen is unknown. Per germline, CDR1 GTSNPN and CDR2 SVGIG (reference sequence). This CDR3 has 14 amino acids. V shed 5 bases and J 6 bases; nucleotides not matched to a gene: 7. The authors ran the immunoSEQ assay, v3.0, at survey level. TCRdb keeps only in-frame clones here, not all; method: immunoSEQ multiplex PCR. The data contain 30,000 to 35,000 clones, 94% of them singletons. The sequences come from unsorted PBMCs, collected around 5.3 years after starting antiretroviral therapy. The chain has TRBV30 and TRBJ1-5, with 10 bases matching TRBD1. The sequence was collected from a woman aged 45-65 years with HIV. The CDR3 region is CAWGHGQGGQPQHF. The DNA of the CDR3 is TGTGCCTGGGGACACGGACAGGGGGGTCAGCCCCAGCATTTT.